This TCR beta chain came from a study of blood T cell repertoires in COVID-19. With V trimmed by 0 bases and J by 1 base, 4 bases remained unmatched. The germline V gene has CDR1 LGHNA and CDR2 YNFKEQ. This CDR3 has 17 residues. Profiling relied on immunoSEQ multiplex PCR, and the TCRdb table lists in-frame clones only, not all of them. In the table there are some 330,000 clones, approximately 89% of which are singletons. The gene calls are TRBV4-2 and TRBJ2-2; 8 nucleotides agree with TRBD2. The TCR was taken from a man aged 35-49 years in a cohort exposed to, infected with or recovered from COVID-19 (not recorded which). The sample was PBMCs or T cells enriched from blood (not recorded which). CDR3 loop: CASSQDWREVNTGELFF. DNA for the CDR3: TGTGCCAGCAGCCAAGATTGGCGGGAGGTGAACACCGGGGAGCTGTTTTTT.